This record looks at one T cell receptor (beta chain) sequence and its context. Its specificity is unknown. Sequencing of TCR beta, carried out with a high-throughput approach, was applied to CD8+ and CD4+ T cells from the blood. FACS enriched CD8+ TEMRA cells, while bulk CD8+ and CD4+ were negatively isolated. The entry originates in a study of CD8 T cells in Susac syndrome. Findings of the study overall: The relatively small number of individuals in the TCR sequencing and HLA analysis was acknowledged by the study.

Trimming removed 6 bases at V and 8 bases at J, with 16 bases between. CDR3 length: 13 residues. Germline CDR1 reads SQVTM; CDR2 reads ANQGSEA. With random hexamers, reverse transcription was performed on roughly 0.5 to 1 ug of RNA. A multiplex approach, immunoSEQ multiplex PCR, amplified TCR beta CDR3 across 54 Vbeta and 13 Jbeta. TCRdb re-called the immunoSEQ multiplex PCR reads with MiXCR, one entry per CDR3 protein. The sample lists about 210,000 distinct CDR3 sequences; 95% were seen once. What was sequenced was CD4+ T cells from PBMCs. V gene TRBV29-1 combines with J gene TRBJ1-4, with a tentative D call TRBD1 (6 bases). This clonotype was obtained from a human donor with multiple sclerosis. The CDR3 sequence is CSVTQGGGEKLFF. DNA of the CDR3: TGCAGCGTGACACAGGGAGGTGGAGAAAAACTGTTTTTT.